The T cell receptor (beta chain) described here comes from a study of blood T cell repertoires in COVID-19. On the study more broadly: Samples representing acute and convalescent COVID-19 were sourced from the United States, Italy and Spain. PBMCs, B-cell-depleted T cells, or T cells provided the cDNA or gDNA that made up the material.

Clones were read by immunoSEQ multiplex PCR, and TCRdb kept only the in-frame ones, dropping some. Altogether 40,000 to 60,000 clones are present, roughly 84% being singletons, with the ten largest covering roughly 1.4%. Germline V gene lookup returns CDR1 SEHNR and CDR2 FQNEAQ (reference sequence). With 11 bases clipped from V and 1 base from J, the junction kept 4 bases outside the gene matches. The CDR3 totals 13 residues. The rearrangement joins TRBV7-9 to TRBJ2-3, with 9 bases lining up with TRBD1. The origin of this receptor is a man aged 50 to 60 with acute or convalescent COVID-19. The sample was peripheral blood. This CDR3 is CASRDRGTDTQYF. CDR3 bases: TGTGCCTCCAGGGACAGGGGCACAGATACGCAGTATTTT.